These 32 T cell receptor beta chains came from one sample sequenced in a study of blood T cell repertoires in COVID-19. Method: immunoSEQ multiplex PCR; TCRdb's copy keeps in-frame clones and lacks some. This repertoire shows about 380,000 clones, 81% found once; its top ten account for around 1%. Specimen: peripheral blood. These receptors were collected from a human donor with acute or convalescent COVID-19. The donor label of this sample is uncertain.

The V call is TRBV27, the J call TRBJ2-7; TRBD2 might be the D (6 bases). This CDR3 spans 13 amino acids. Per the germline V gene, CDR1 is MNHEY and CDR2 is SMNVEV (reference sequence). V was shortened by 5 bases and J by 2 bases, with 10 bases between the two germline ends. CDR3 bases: TGTGCCAGCAGTGCGGGGAGTGCCTACGAGCAGTACTTC. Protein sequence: CASSAGSAYEQYF.

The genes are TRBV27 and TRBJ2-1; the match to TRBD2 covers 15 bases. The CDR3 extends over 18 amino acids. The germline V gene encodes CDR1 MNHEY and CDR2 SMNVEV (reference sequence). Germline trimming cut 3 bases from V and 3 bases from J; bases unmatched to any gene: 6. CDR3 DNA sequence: TGTGCCAGCAGTTTTGGACTAGCGGGAGGGCTCTTCTACAATGAGCAGTTCTTC. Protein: CASSFGLAGGLFYNEQFF.

CDR3 coding DNA: TGTGCCAGCAGCAGACAGGAAAACATTCAGTACTTC. Its translation is CASSRQENIQYF. The rearrangement uses TRBV6-5 and TRBJ2-4; possible D gene TRBD1, 6 bases. The CDR3 loop spans 12 amino acids. V dropped 6 bases and J dropped 5 bases, with 8 bases sitting between them. Looked up from germline, CDR1 is MNHEY and CDR2 is SVGAGI.

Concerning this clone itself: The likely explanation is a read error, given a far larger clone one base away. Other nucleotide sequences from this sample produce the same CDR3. CDR3 bases: TGTGCCAGCAGCCAGGGGGCCTATGGCTACACCTTC. Encoded protein: CASSQGAYGYTF. V gene TRBV3-1 (or the pseudogene TRBV3-2) combines with J gene TRBJ1-2, with D possibly being TRBD1 (6 bases). V was pared by 3 bases and J by 4 bases, with 6 bases between. This CDR3 contains 12 residues. Germline-derived CDR1 and CDR2 are LGHDT and YNNKEL (reference sequence).

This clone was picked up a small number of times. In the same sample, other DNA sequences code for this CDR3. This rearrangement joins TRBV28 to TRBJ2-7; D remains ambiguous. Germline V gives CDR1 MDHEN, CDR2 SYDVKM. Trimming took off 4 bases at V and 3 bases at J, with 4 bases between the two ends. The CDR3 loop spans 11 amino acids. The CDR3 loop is CASSSLYEQYF. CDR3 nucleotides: TGTGCCAGCAGTTCCCTCTACGAGCAGTACTTC. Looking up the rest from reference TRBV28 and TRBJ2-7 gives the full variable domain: DVKVTQSSRYLVKRTGEKVFLECVQDMDHENMFWYRQDPGLGLRLIYFSYDVKMKEKGDIPEGYSVSREKKERFSLILESASTNQTSMYLCASSSLYEQYFGPGTRLTVT.

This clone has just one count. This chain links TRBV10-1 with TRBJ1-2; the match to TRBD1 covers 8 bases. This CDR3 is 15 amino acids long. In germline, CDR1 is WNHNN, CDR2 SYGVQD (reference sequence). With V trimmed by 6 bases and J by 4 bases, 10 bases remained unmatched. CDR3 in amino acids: CASSRGTGLFYGYTF. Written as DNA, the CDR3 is TGCGCCAGCAGCCGCGGGACAGGCCTATTCTATGGCTACACCTTC.

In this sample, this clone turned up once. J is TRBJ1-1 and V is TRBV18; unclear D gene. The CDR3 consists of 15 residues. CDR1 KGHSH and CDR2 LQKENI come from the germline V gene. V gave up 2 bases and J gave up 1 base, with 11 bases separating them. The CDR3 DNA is TGTGCCAGCTCACCATTTTCAGATCCGAACACTGAAGCTTTCTTT. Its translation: CASSPFSDPNTEAFF.

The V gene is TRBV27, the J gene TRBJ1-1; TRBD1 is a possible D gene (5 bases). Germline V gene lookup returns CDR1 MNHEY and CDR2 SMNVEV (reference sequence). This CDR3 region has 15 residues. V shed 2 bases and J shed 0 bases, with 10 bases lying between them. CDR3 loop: CASSLQGLMNTEAFF. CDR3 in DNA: TGTGCCAGCAGTTTACAGGGACTCATGAACACTGAAGCTTTCTTT.

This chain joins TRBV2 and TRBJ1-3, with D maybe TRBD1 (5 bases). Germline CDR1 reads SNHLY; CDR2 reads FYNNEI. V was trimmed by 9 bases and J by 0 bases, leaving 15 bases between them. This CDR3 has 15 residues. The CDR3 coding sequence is TGTGCCAGTAGGAGCAGGGCGATCTCTGGAAACACCATATATTTT. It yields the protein CASRSRAISGNTIYF.

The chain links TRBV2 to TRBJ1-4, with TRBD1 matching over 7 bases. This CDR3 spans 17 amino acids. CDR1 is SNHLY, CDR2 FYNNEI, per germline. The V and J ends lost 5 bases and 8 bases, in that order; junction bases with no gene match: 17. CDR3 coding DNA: TGTGCCAGCAGTCCCACCCCAGGGGGTCAGGGGAGAGAAAAACTGTTTTTT. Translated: CASSPTPGGQGREKLFF.

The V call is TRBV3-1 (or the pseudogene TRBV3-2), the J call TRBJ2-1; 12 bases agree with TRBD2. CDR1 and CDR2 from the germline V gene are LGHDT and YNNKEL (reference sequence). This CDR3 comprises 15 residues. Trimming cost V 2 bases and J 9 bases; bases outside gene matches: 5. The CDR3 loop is CASSQLAGGLIEQFF. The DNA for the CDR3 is TGTGCCAGCAGCCAACTAGCGGGAGGGTTGATTGAGCAGTTCTTC.

For the CDR3, the DNA is TGTGCCAGAAGCTCGCTCTTCGGGAATAATGAAAAACTGTTTTTT. Translation: CARSSLFGNNEKLFF. The V and J genes are TRBV5-3 and TRBJ1-4, with D hard to call. TRBV5-3 is annotated as an ORF whose role is uncertain. Trimming left V 3 bases short and J 4 bases short, with 13 bases between. The CDR3 sequence is 15 residues long.

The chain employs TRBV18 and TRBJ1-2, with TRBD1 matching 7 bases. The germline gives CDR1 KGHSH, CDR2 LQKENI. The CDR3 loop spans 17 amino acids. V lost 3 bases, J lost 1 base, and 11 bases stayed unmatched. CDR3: CASSPTMGQPLNYGYTF. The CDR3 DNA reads TGTGCCAGCTCACCCACAATGGGACAGCCGCTTAACTATGGCTACACCTTC.

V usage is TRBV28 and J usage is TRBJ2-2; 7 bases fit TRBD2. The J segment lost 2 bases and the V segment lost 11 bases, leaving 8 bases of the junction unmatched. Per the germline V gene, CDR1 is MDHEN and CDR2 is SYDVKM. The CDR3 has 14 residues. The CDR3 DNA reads TGTGCCTCATGGGAGCGGGGAAACACCGGGGAGCTGTTTTTT. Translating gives CASWERGNTGELFF.

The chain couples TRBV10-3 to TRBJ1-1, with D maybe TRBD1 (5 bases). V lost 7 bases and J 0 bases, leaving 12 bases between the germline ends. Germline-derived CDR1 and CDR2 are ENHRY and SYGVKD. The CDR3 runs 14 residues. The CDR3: CAITGGPMNTEAFF. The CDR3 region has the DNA TGTGCCATCACCGGGGGACCCATGAACACTGAAGCTTTCTTT.

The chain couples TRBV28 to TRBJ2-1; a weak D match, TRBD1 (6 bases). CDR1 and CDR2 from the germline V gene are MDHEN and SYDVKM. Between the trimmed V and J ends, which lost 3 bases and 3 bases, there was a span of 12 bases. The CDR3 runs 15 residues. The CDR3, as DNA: TGTGCCAGCAGTTTCGGTGGGGGACACTACAATGAGCAGTTCTTC. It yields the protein CASSFGGGHYNEQFF.

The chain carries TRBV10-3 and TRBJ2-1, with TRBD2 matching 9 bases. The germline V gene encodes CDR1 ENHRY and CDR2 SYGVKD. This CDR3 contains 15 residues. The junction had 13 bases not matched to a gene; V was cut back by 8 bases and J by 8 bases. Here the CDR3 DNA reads TGTGCCATCGGGCCTCGGGAGCGGGGGGTGGATGAGCAGTTCTTC. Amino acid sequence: CAIGPRERGVDEQFF.

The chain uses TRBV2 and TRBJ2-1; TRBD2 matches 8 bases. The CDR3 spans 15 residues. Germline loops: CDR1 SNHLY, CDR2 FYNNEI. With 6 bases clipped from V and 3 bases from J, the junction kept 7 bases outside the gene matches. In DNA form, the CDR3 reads TGTGCCAGCAGAGTAGCGGGGCCAAACTACAATGAGCAGTTCTTC. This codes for CASRVAGPNYNEQFF. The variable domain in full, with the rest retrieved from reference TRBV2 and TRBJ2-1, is EPEVTQTPSHQVTQMGQEVILRCVPISNHLYFYWYRQILGQKVEFLVSFYNNEISEKSEIFDDQFSVERPDGSNFTLKIRSTKLEDSAMYFCASRVAGPNYNEQFFGPGTRLTVL.

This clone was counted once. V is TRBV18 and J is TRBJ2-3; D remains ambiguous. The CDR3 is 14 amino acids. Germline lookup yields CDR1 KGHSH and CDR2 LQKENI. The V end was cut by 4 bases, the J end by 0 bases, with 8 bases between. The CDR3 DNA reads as TGTGCCAGCTCACAACTGAAGAGCACAGATACGCAGTATTTT. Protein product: CASSQLKSTDTQYF.

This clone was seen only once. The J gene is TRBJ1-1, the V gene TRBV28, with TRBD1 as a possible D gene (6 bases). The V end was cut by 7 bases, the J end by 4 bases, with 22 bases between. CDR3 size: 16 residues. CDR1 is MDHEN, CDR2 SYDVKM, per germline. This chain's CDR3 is CASTLGVGGHGTEAFF. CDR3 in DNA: TGTGCCAGCACGTTGGGGGTAGGGGGACATGGCACTGAAGCTTTCTTT.

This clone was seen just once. The CDR3, as DNA: TGTGCCAGCAAAGGGGGTCCCATATCTCGATACGAGCAGTACTTC. This translates into CASKGGPISRYEQYF. The chain joins TRBV6-5 to TRBJ2-7, with D tentatively TRBD1 (6 bases). Germline CDR1 MNHEY, CDR2 SVGAGI. The CDR3 has 15 residues. V lost 7 bases to trimming and J lost 4 bases, with 20 bases between them.

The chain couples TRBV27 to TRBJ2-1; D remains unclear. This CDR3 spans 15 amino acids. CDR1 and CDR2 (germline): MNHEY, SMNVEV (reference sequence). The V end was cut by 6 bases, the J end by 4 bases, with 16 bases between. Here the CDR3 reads CASSKGSQRYNEQFF. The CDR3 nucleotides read TGTGCCAGCAGCAAAGGAAGCCAGAGGTACAATGAGCAGTTCTTC.

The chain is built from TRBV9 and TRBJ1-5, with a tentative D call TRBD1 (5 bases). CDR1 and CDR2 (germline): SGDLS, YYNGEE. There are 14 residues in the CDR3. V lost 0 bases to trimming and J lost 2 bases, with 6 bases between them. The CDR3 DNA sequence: TGTGCCAGCAGCGTAGGGGGGGGCAATCAGCCCCAGCATTTT. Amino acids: CASSVGGGNQPQHF.

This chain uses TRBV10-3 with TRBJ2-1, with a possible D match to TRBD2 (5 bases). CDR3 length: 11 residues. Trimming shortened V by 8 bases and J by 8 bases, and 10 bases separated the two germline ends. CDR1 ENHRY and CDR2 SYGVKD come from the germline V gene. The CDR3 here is CAIGQRDEQFF. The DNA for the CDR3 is TGTGCCATCGGCCAGAGGGATGAGCAGTTCTTC.

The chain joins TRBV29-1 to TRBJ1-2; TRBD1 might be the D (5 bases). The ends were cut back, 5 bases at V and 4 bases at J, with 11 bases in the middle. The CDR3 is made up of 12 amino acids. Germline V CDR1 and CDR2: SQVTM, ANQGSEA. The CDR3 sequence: CSVSDTLYGYTF. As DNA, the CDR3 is TGCAGCGTTTCGGACACCCTCTATGGCTACACCTTC.

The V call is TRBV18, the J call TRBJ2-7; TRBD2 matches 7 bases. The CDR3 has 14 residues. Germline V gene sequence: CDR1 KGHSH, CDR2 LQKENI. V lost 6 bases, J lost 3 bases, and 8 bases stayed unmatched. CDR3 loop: CASSPGRDLYEQYF. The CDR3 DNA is TGTGCCAGCTCCCCAGGGAGGGATCTCTACGAGCAGTACTTC.

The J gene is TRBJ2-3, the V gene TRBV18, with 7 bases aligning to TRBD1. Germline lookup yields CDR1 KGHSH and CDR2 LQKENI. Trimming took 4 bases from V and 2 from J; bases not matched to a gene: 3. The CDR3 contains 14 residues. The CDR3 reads CASSQQGITDTQYF. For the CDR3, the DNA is TGTGCCAGCTCACAACAGGGGATCACAGATACGCAGTATTTT. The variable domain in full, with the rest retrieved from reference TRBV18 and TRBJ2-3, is NAGVMQNPRHLVRRRGQEARLRCSPMKGHSHVYWYRQLPEEGLKFMVYLQKENIIDESGMPKERFSAEFPKEGPSILRIQQVVRGDSAAYFCASSQQGITDTQYFGPGTRLTVL.

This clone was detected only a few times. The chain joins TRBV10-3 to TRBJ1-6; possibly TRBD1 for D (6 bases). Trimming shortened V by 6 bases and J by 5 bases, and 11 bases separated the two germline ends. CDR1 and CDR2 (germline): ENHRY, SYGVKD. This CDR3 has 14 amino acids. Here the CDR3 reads CAIRDSSDNSPLHF. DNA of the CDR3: TGTGCCATCAGGGACAGCTCGGATAATTCACCCCTCCACTTT.

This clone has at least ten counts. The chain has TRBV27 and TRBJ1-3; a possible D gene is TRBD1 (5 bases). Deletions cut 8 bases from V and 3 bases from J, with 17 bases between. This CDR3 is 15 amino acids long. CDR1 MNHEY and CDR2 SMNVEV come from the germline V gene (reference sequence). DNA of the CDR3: TGTGCCAGCGATTGGCAGGGTAGGGATGGAAACACCATATATTTT. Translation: CASDWQGRDGNTIYF.

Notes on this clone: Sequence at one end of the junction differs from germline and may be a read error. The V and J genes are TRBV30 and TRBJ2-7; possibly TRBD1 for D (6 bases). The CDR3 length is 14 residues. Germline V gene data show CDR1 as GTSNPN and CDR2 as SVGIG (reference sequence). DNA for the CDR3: TGTGCCTGGAGTGCGGACAGCCGTCTCGGAAATAAGAACTTC. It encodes CAWSADSRLGNKNF. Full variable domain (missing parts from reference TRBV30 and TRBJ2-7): SQTIHQWPATLVQPVGSPLSLECTVEGTSNPNLYWYRQAAGRGLQLLFYSVGIGQISSEVPQNLSASRPQDRQFILSSKKLLLSDSGFYLCAWSADSRLGNKNFGPGTRLTVT.

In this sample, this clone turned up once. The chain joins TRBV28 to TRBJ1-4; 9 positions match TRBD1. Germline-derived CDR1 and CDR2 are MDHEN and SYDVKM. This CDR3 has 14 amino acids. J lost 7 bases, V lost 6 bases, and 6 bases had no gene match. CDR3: CASSPQGAGEKLFF. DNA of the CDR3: TGTGCCAGCAGCCCACAGGGGGCAGGTGAAAAACTGTTTTTT. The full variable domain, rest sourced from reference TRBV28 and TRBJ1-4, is DVKVTQSSRYLVKRTGEKVFLECVQDMDHENMFWYRQDPGLGLRLIYFSYDVKMKEKGDIPEGYSVSREKKERFSLILESASTNQTSMYLCASSPQGAGEKLFFGSGTQLSVL.

CDR3 amino acids: CASSKDRREFYEQYF. As DNA, the CDR3 is TGTGCCAGCAGTAAGGACAGGCGAGAATTCTACGAGCAGTACTTC. The chain combines TRBV5-4 with TRBJ2-7, with 7 bases fitting TRBD1. From germline, CDR1 is SGHNT and CDR2 YYREEE (reference sequence). CDR3 length equals 15 residues. Trimming took 5 bases from V and 3 from J; bases not matched to a gene: 11. The variable domain in full, with the rest retrieved from reference TRBV5-4 and TRBJ2-7, is ETGVTQSPTHLIKTRGQQVTLRCSSQSGHNTVSWYQQALGQGPQFIFQYYREEENGRGNFPPRFSGLQFPNYSSELNVNALELDDSALYLCASSKDRREFYEQYFGPGTRLTVT.